This T cell receptor beta chain is from a study of blood T cells in healthy people across ages. Study-level points and caveats: The recorded TCR beta diversity per million T cells decreased in a roughly linear manner with age. Considered underestimates were the diversity estimates obtained from one million T cells. The study found more naive CD4+ cells and higher diversity in long-lived than aged donors.

Worth noting for this clonotype: Its cognate antigen is unknown.

A sample-barcoded 5' primer and a J-beta primer mix were used in a second PCR of about 7 to 12 cycles. TCRdb re-analysed the 5' RACE reads in MiXCR, keeping a single row per CDR3 protein. The table shows approximately 830,000 distinct CDR3 sequences, with less than 80% occurring only once. Sequences were obtained from blood. The source of this sequence is a man aged 30-40 years in good health.

This chain's CDR3 is CASSEQTSGGTDTQYF. Written as DNA, the CDR3 is TGTGCCAGCAGTGAACAAACTAGCGGGGGCACAGATACGCAGTATTTT. J is TRBJ2-3 and V is TRBV2; the match to TRBD2 covers 10 bases. V gave up 2 bases and J gave up 1 base; unmatched junction bases: 3. CDR3 size: 16 residues. Germline CDR1 SNHLY, CDR2 FYNNEI.